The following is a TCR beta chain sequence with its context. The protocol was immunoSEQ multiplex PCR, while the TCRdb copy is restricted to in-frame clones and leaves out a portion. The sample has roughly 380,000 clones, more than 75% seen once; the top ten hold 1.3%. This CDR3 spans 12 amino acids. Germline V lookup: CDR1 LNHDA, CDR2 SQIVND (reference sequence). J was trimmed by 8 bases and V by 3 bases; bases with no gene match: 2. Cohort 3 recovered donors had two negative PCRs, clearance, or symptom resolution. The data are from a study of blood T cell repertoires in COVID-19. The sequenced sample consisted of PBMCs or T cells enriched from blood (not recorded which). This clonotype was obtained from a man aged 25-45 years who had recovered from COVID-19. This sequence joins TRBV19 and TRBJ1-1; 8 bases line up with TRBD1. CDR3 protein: CASSIGDREAFF. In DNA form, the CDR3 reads TGTGCCAGTAGTATCGGGGACAGGGAAGCTTTCTTT.